These T cell receptor beta chains were read from a single sample in a study of shared clonotypes between healthy human individuals. Some clones are missing from TCRdb's copy, which holds only in-frame ones; the method was immunoSEQ multiplex PCR. The sample lists about 680,000 clones, more than 70% occurring once. Sequencing was done on a sample of memory CD4+ T cells sorted from blood. All receptors derive from a woman in her 30s in good health. Both conserved end residues are part of each CDR3. The D gene is left open where the match is weak. The size of a clone is reported for some rows only, either as once, few or many, or as a class for expanded clones.

TRBD1,-,TRBJ1-3,TRBV6-1,TGTGCCAGCAGTGGGACAGGGGGAGTTGGAAACACCATATATTTT,CASSGTGGVGNTIYF
-,-,TRBJ1-5,TRBV29-1,TGCAGCGTCGCTACAGGGTCCATCGATCAGCCCCAGCATTTT,CSVATGSIDQPQHF
TRBD1,-,TRBJ1-2,TRBV9,TGTGCCAGCAGCCCAAGGACAGGGGGCGATTATGGCTACACCTTC,CASSPRTGGDYGYTF
TRBD1,-,TRBJ2-1,TRBV10-2,TGCGCCAGCGATGTGGGGGGACAGGGGAATAATGAGCAGTTCTTC,CASDVGGQGNNEQFF
TRBD1,few,TRBJ1-4,TRBV27,TGTGCCAGCTGTTCGAGAGGGGGCAGAGAAAAACTGTTTTTT,CASCSRGGREKLFF
-,-,TRBJ2-6,TRBV21-1,TGTGCCAGCAGGTTAAGCTCTGGGGCCAACGTCCTGACTTTC,CASRLSSGANVLTF
-,-,TRBJ2-4,TRBV14,TGTGCCAGCAGCCAGGGGGCCCGGGACGTGGTAGCCAAAAACATTCAGTACTTC,CASSQGARDVVAKNIQYF
TRBD1,-,TRBJ2-7,TRBV2,TGTGCCAGCAACATACCGGGACAGGGGCTCTACGAGCAGTACTTC,CASNIPGQGLYEQYF
-,once,TRBJ2-2,TRBV5-6,TGTGCCAGCAGCTTTCAGACCACCGGGGAGCTGTTTTTT,CASSFQTTGELFF
TRBD1,-,TRBJ1-1,TRBV28,TGTGCCAGTCGCTCGTTCAGGGACAGGGGACCGCACACTGAAGCTTTCTTT,CASRSFRDRGPHTEAFF
-,-,TRBJ2-7,TRBV10-1,TGCGCCAGCAGTGAGTCCCGGGAGAAGAAGCAGTACTTC,CASSESREKKQYF
-,-,TRBJ2-6,TRBV28,TGTGCCAGCAGTTGCCCAGCTCCTACACAAAGTCGGGCCAACGTCCTGACTTTC,CASSCPAPTQSRANVLTF
-,-,TRBJ2-3,TRBV11-2,TGTGCCAGCAGCTTGCGCACAGATACGCAGTATTTT,CASSLRTDTQYF
-,-,TRBJ2-2,TRBV6-6,TGTGCCAGCACCCTCAGCGTCACCGGGGAGCTGTTTTTT,CASTLSVTGELFF